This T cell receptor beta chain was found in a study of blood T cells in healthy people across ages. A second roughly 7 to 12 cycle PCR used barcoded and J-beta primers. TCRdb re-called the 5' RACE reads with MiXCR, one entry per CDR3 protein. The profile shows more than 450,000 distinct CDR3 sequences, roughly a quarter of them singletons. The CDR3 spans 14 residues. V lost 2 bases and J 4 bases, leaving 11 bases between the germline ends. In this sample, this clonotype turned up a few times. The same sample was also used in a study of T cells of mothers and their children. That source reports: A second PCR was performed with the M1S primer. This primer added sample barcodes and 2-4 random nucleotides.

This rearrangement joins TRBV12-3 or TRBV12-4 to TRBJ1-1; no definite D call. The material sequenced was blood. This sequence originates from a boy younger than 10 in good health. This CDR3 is CASSLWGGSTEAFF. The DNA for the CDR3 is TGTGCCAGCAGTTTATGGGGAGGGTCCACTGAAGCTTTCTTT.